This T cell receptor (beta chain) was identified during a study of blood T cells in healthy people across ages. Together with a sample-barcoded 5' primer, a J-beta primer mix was included in a second PCR lasting about 7 to 12 cycles. Every cDNA was tagged by a template-switch adaptor with 12 random nucleotides. TCRdb fed the 5' RACE reads into MiXCR, producing one record per CDR3 protein. The data hold about 840,000 distinct CDR3 sequences, with roughly 28% observed a single time. Germline values: CDR1 DFQATT, CDR2 SNEGSKA (reference sequence). The CDR3 spans 15 residues. V lost 6 bases and J lost 9, with 27 bases in between. Collection of 8.5 to 10 milliliters of peripheral blood was performed for each donor. This clonotype was detected ten times or more. Separately, the same data were catalogued under a study of T cells of mothers and their children. That work contributes: The study sampled a few healthy Caucasian mothers and their six children. Persisting microchimeric T cell clones went undetected.

The receptor comes from a woman aged 40 to 49 in good health. Sequenced material: blood. The genes are TRBV20-1 and TRBJ2-7; D perhaps matches TRBD2 (6 bases). The CDR3 nucleotides read TGCAGTGCCGGACCTTTGGAATTGGGTGCCGGGGGGCAGTACTTC. This encodes CSAGPLELGAGGQYF.